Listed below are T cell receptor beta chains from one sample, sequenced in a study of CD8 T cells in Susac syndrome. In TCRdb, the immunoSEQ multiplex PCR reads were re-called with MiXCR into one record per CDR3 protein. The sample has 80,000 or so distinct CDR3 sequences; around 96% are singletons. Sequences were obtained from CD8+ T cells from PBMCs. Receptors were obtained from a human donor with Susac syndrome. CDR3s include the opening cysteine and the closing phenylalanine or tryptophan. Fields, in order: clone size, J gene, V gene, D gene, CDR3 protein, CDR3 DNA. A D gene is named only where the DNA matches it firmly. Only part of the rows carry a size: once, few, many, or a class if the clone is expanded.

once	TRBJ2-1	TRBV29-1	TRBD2	CSVGGLAGRERSYNEQFF	TGCAGCGTTGGGGGACTAGCGGGAAGAGAGCGCTCCTACAATGAGCAGTTCTTC
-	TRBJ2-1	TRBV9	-	CASSPGHGFDEQFF	TGTGCCAGCAGCCCCGGGCATGGATTCGATGAGCAGTTCTTC
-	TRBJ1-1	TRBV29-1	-	CSALTRDPEAFF	TGCAGCGCCCTCACTAGGGACCCTGAAGCTTTCTTT
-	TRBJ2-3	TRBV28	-	CASTSTGGSSTDTQYF	TGTGCCAGCACTTCAACTGGGGGGAGTAGCACAGATACGCAGTATTTT
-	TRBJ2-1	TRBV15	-	CATSREPWRSYNEQFF	TGTGCCACCAGCAGAGAACCGTGGCGCTCCTACAATGAGCAGTTCTTC
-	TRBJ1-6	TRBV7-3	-	CASSQWRANSPLHF	TGTGCCAGCAGCCAATGGAGGGCTAATTCACCCCTCCACTTT
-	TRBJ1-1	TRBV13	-	CASRGWGSAEAFF	TGTGCCAGCAGGGGATGGGGTAGTGCTGAAGCTTTCTTT
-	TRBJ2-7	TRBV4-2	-	CASSQEMGGTSYEQYF	TGTGCCAGCAGCCAAGAAATGGGCGGAACCTCCTACGAGCAGTACTTC
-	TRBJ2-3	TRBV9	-	CASSAPSSTDTQYF	TGTGCCAGCAGCGCGCCGTCTAGCACAGATACGCAGTATTTT
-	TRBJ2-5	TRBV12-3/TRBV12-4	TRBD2	CASSPGTSGETQYF	TGTGCCAGCAGTCCAGGGACTAGCGGGGAGACCCAGTACTTC
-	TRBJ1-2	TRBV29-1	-	CSVVDSYYGYTF	TGCAGCGTTGTGGACAGCTACTATGGCTACACCTTC
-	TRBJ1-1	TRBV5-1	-	CASSLGRVKNTEAFF	TGCGCCAGCAGCTTGGGGCGAGTGAAGAACACTGAAGCTTTCTTT
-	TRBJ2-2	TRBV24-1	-	CATSDERDTGELFF	TGTGCCACCAGTGATGAACGGGACACCGGGGAGCTGTTTTTT
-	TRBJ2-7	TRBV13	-	CASSLRGDLYEQYF	TGTGCCAGCAGCCTCCGGGGAGACCTCTACGAGCAGTACTTC